These T cell receptor beta chains were read from a single sample in a study of T cell repertoires in cytomegalovirus infection. TCRdb re-called the reads through MiXCR, storing one row per CDR3 protein. The sample includes about 600,000 distinct CDR3 sequences, 20% to 25% of them seen just once. The sequenced sample consisted of CD8+ T cells from PBMCs. Receptors were obtained from a human donor in good health (CMV status not recorded). Some clones in this sample may be carry-over from other donors' samples. CDR3s include the opening cysteine and the closing phenylalanine or tryptophan. A D gene is named only where the DNA matches it firmly. Some rows have no size entry. The others give once, few or many, or a class for an expanded clone.

CDR3 DNA | CDR3 protein | V gene | D gene | clone size | J gene
TGTGCCAGCAACTCGGGGGGGCAGGACCCACTTTACGAGCAGTACTTC | CASNSGGQDPLYEQYF | TRBV28 | TRBD2 | few | TRBJ2-7
TGCGCCAGCAGGACAGGGGGCCTCAATCTCTGGGGCTACACCTTC | CASRTGGLNLWGYTF | TRBV5-1 | TRBD1 | . | TRBJ1-2
TGTGCCAGCAGCCCAGGGCCAGGGGAGGGGACTGAAGCTTTCTTT | CASSPGPGEGTEAFF | TRBV7-3 | . | . | TRBJ1-1
TGTGCCAGCAGCCCCGCTGGGGGCGGCTCCTATAATTCACCCCTCCACTTT | CASSPAGGGSYNSPLHF | TRBV7-9 | . | many | TRBJ1-6
TGTGCCAGCAGCTTAGGTAACCCCGGGATTTACTACGAGCAGTACTTC | CASSLGNPGIYYEQYF | TRBV7-2 | . | few | TRBJ2-7
TGCAGCGTTGAGACAAACGGCTATGGCTACACCTTC | CSVETNGYGYTF | TRBV29-1 | . | once | TRBJ1-2
TGCAGCGTTGATCGGGGTAGGGACGAGCAGTACTTC | CSVDRGRDEQYF | TRBV29-1 | . | . | TRBJ2-7
TGTGCCATGTTGAACAGCCAGGGGAAACGCAATGAGCAGTTCTTC | CAMLNSQGKRNEQFF | TRBV10-3 | . | few | TRBJ2-1
TGTGCCATCAGTGATAGAGGGCGGGATGGCAATCAGCCCCAGCATTTT | CAISDRGRDGNQPQHF | TRBV10-3 | . | . | TRBJ1-5
TGCAGTGCTTGGACTAGCGGGGGGCGGGAGCAGTTCTTC | CSAWTSGGREQFF | TRBV20-1 | TRBD2 | . | TRBJ2-1
TGTGCCAGCAGCTTACCCCGGACAGGGTCTGACAATCAGCCCCAGCATTTT | CASSLPRTGSDNQPQHF | TRBV11-3 | TRBD1 | . | TRBJ1-5
TGTGCCAGCAGGCCCCCCGGGACCGGTAATCAGCCCCAGCATTTT | CASRPPGTGNQPQHF | TRBV12-3/TRBV12-4 | . | few | TRBJ1-5
TGCAGCGTTGAGGGGAAGCGGGGGGTATCCTACAATGAGCAGTTCTTC | CSVEGKRGVSYNEQFF | TRBV29-1 | TRBD2 | few | TRBJ2-1
TGCGCCAGCTCGGCGTCAGACACTGAAGCTTTCTTT | CASSASDTEAFF | TRBV4-1 | . | . | TRBJ1-1
TGTGCCAGCAGCCAAGACCCGACAGGGTTGGCTGAAGCTTTCTTT | CASSQDPTGLAEAFF | TRBV14 | TRBD1 | . | TRBJ1-1
TGTGCCGTAAGGACAGGGAACATCCCGTCGAGCTCTGGAAACACCATATATTTT | CAVRTGNIPSSSGNTIYF | TRBV10-3 | TRBD1 | few | TRBJ1-3
TGCAGTGCTAGAGGCTATAGACAGACCAACCTCCAAGAGACCCAGTACTTC | CSARGYRQTNLQETQYF | TRBV20-1 | . | . | TRBJ2-5
TGTGCCAGCAGTTACCCGGGCGGTAGTGATTTAAACTATGGCTACACCTTC | CASSYPGGSDLNYGYTF | TRBV28 | . | few | TRBJ1-2
TGTGCCAGCAGCGGGAACCCATCGGACAGGCCCTATCGCTACACCTTC | CASSGNPSDRPYRYTF | TRBV9 | TRBD1 | . | TRBJ1-2
TGTGCTAGTGGTTTCCAGACTAGCGGGGGCCCGTCCTACGGGGAGCTGTTTTTT | CASGFQTSGGPSYGELFF | TRBV12-5 | TRBD2 | few | TRBJ2-2